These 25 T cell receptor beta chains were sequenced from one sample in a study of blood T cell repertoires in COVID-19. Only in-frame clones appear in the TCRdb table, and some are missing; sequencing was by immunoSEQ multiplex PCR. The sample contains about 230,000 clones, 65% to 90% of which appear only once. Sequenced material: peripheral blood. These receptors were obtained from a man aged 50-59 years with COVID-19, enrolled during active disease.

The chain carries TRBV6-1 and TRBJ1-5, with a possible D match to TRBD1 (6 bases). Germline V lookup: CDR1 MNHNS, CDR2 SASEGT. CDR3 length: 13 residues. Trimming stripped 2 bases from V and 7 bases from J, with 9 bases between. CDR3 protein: CASSETGYQPQHF. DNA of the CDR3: TGTGCCAGCAGTGAAACAGGGTACCAGCCCCAGCATTTT.

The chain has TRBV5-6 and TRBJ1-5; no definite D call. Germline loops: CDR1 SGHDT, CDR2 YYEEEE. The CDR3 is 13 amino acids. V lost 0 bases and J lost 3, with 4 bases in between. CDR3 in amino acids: CASSLGLNQPQHF. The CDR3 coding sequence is TGTGCCAGCAGCTTGGGTCTCAATCAGCCCCAGCATTTT.

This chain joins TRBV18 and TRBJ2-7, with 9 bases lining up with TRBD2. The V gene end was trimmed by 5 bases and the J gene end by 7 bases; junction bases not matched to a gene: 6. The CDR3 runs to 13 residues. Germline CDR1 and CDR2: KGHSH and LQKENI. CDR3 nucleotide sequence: TGTGCCAGCTCAGCGTTACTAGCGGGTGAGCAGTACTTC. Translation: CASSALLAGEQYF.

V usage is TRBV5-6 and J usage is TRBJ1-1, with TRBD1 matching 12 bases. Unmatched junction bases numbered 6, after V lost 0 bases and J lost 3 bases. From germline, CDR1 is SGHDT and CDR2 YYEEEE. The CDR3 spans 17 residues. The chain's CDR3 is CASSLGGQGAGDTEAFF. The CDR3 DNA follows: TGTGCCAGCAGCTTGGGGGGACAGGGGGCCGGGGACACTGAAGCTTTCTTT. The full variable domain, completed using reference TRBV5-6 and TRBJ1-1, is DAGVTQSPTHLIKTRGQQVTLRCSPKSGHDTVSWYQQALGQGPQFIFQYYEEEERQRGNFPDRFSGHQFPNYSSELNVNALLLGDSALYLCASSLGGQGAGDTEAFFGQGTRLTVV.

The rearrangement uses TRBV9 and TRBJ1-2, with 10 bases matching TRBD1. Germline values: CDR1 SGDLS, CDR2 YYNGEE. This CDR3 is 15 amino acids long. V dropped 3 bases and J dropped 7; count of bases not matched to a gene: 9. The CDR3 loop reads CASSARGQGEGGYTF. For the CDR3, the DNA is TGTGCCAGCAGCGCCCGAGGACAGGGGGAAGGTGGCTACACCTTC.

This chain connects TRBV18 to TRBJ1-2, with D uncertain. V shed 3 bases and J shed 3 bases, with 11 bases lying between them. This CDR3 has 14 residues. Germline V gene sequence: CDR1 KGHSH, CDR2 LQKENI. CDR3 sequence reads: CASSPNGVHYGYTF. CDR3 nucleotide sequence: TGTGCCAGCTCACCTAACGGGGTCCACTATGGCTACACCTTC.

CDR3 region: CASSLSPGQGGETQYF. The CDR3 nucleotides read TGTGCCAGCAGTTTATCCCCGGGACAGGGAGGGGAGACCCAGTACTTC. This chain connects TRBV28 to TRBJ2-5; 9 bases are shared with TRBD1. Trimming removed 1 base from V and 5 bases from J; junction bases left unmatched: 8. CDR1 and CDR2 from the germline V gene are MDHEN and SYDVKM. The CDR3 is 16 amino acids.

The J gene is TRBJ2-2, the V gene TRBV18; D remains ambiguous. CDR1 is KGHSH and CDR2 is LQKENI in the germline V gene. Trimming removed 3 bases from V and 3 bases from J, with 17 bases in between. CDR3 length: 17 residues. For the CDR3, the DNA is TGTGCCAGCTCACCTGTCCAGGTTACGGTTGACACCGGGGAGCTGTTTTTT. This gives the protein CASSPVQVTVDTGELFF. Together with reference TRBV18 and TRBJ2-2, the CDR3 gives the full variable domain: NAGVMQNPRHLVRRRGQEARLRCSPMKGHSHVYWYRQLPEEGLKFMVYLQKENIIDESGMPKERFSAEFPKEGPSILRIQQVVRGDSAAYFCASSPVQVTVDTGELFFGEGSRLTVL.

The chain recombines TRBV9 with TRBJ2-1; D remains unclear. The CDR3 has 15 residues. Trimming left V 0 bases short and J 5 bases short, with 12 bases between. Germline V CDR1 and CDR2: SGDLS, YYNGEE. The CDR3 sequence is CASSVDMAGHNEQFF. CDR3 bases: TGTGCCAGCAGCGTAGATATGGCAGGCCACAATGAGCAGTTCTTC.

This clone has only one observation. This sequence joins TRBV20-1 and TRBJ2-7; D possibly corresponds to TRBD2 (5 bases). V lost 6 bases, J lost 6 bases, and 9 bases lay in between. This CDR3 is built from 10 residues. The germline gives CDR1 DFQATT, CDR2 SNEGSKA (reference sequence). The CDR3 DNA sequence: TGCAGTGCAGGGAGAGGCGAGCAGTACTTC. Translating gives CSAGRGEQYF.

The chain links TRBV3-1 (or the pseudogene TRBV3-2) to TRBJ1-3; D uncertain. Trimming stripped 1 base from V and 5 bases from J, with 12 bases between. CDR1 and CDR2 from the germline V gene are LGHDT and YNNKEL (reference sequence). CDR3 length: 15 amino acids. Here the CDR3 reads CASSQGGQTRNTIYF. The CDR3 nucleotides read TGTGCCAGCAGCCAAGGAGGGCAAACCAGAAACACCATATATTTT.

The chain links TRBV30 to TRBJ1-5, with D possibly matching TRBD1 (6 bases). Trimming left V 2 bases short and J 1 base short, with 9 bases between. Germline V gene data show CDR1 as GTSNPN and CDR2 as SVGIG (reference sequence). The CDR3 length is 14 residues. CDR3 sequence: CAWSQGWSNQPQHF. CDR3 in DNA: TGTGCCTGGAGTCAGGGGTGGAGCAATCAGCCCCAGCATTTT.

In nucleotides, the CDR3 is TGTGCCAGCAGCCACATGGGACAGGGACAGCCCCAGCATTTT. It specifies CASSHMGQGQPQHF. The rearrangement links TRBV4-2 to TRBJ1-5; 9 bases line up with TRBD1. This CDR3 has 14 amino acids. V lost 3 bases and J lost 7; bases outside the gene matches: 4. Looked up from germline, CDR1 is LGHNA and CDR2 is YNFKEQ.

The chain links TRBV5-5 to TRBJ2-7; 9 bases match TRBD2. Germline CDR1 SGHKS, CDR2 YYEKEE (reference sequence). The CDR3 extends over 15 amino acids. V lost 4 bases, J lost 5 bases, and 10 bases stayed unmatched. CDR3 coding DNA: TGTGCCAGCAGCCCCTCTCCCCGCGGGGGGGACGAGCAGTACTTC. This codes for CASSPSPRGGDEQYF.

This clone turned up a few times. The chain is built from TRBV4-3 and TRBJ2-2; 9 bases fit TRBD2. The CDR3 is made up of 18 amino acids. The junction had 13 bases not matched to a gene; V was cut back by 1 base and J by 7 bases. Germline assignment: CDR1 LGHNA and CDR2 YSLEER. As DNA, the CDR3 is TGCGCCAGCAGCCAAGGGGCTCTAGCGGGGAGGATGAGCGGGGAGCTGTTTTTT. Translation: CASSQGALAGRMSGELFF.

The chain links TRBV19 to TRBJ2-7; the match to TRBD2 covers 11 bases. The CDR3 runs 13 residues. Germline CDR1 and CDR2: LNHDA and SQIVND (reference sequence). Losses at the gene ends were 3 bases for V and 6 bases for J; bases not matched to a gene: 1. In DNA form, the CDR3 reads TGTGCCAGTAGTATTACTAGCGGGGGCGAGCAGTACTTC. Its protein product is CASSITSGGEQYF.

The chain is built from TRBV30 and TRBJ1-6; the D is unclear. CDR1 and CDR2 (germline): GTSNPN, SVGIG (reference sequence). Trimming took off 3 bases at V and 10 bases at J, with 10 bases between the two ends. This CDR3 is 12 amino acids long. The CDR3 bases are TGTGCCTGGAGAGTACAGCTGTCACCCCTCCACTTT. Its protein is CAWRVQLSPLHF.

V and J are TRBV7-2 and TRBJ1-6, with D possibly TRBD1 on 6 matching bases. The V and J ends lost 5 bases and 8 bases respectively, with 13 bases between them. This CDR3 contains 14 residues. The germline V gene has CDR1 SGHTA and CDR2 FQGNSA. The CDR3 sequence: CASSTRQADSPLHF. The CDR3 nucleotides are TGTGCCAGCAGCACCAGACAGGCAGATTCACCCCTCCACTTT.

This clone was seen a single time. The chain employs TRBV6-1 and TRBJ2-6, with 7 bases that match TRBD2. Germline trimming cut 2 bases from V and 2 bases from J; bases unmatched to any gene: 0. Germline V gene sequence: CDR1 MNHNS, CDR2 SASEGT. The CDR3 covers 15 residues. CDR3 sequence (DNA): TGTGCCAGCAGTGAACGGGGGGCTGGGGCCAACGTCCTGACTTTC. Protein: CASSERGAGANVLTF.

Here the CDR3 DNA reads TGTGCCAGCAGTTACTGGGACAGGAGGAACACTGAAGCTTTCTTT. Protein sequence: CASSYWDRRNTEAFF. J is TRBJ1-1 and V is TRBV6-2 or TRBV6-3, with 8 bases lining up with TRBD1. The CDR3 consists of 15 residues. The V segment lost 1 base and the J segment 1 base; nucleotides outside the gene matches: 2. Germline V gene sequence: CDR1 MNHEY, CDR2 SVGEGT.

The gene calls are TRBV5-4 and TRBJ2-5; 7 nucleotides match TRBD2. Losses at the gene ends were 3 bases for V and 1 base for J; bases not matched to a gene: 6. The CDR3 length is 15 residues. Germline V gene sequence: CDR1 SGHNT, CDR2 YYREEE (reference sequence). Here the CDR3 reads CASSSKTSFQETQYF. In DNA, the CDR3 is TGTGCCAGCAGCTCTAAGACTAGCTTCCAAGAGACCCAGTACTTC.

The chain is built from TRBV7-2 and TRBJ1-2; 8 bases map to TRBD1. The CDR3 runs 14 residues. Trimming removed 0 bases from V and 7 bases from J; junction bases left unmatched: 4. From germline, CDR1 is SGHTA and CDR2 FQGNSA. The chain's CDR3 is CASSLALDRVGYTF. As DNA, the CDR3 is TGTGCCAGCAGCTTAGCGTTGGACAGGGTTGGCTACACCTTC. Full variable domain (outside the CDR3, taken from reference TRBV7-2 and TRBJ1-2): GAGVSQSPSNKVTEKGKDVELRCDPISGHTALYWYRQSLGQGLEFLIYFQGNSAPDKSGLPSDRFSAERTGGSVSTLTIQRTQQEDSAVYLCASSLALDRVGYTFGSGTRLTVV.

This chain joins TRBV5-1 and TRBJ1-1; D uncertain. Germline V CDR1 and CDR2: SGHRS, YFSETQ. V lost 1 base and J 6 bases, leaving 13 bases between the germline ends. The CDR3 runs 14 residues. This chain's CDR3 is CASSLNLPGAEAFF. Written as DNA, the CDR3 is TGCGCCAGCAGCTTGAATCTACCCGGGGCTGAAGCTTTCTTT.

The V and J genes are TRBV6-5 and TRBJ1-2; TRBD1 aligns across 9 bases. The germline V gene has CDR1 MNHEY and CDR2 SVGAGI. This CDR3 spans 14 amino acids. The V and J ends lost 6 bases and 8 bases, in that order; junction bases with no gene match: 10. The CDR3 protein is CASSRDRASGGYTF. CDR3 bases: TGTGCCAGCAGCCGGGACAGGGCATCGGGCGGCTACACCTTC.

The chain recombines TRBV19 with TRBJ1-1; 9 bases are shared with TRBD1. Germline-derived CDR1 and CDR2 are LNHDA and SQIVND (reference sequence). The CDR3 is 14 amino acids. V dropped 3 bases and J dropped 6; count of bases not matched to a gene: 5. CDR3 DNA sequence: TGTGCCAGTAGTATTGCCGGGACAGGGCCTGAAGCTTTCTTT. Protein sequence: CASSIAGTGPEAFF.